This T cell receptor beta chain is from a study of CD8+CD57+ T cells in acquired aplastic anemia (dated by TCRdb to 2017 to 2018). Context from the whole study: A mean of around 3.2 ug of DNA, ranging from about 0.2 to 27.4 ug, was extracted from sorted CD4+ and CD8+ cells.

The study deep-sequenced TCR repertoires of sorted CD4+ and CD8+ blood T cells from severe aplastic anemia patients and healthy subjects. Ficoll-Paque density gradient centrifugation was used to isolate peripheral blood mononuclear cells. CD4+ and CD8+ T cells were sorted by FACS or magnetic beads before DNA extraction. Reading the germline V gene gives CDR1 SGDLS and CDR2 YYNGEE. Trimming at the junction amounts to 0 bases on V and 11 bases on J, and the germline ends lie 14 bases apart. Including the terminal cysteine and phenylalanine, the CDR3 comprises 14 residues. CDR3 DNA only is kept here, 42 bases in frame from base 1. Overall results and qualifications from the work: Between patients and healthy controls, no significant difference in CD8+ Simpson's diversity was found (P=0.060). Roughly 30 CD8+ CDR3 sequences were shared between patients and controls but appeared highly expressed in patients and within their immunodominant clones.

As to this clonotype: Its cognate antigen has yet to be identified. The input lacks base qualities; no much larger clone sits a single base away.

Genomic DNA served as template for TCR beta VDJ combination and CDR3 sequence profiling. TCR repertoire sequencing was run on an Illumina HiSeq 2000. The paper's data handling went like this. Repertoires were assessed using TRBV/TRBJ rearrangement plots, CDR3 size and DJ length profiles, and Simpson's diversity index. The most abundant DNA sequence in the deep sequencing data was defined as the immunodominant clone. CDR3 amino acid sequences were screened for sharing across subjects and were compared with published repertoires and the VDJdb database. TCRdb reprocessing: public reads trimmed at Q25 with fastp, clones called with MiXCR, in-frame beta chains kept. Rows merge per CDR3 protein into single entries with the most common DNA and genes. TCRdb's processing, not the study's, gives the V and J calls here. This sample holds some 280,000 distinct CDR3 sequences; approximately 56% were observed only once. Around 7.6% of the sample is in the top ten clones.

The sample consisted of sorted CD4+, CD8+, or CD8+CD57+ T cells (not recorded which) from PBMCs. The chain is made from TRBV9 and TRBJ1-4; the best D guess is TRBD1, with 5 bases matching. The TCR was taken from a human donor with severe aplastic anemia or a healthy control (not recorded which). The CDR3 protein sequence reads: CASSVEGAGAKLFF. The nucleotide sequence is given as TGTGCCAGCAGCGTAGAAGGGGCGGGAGCTAAACTGTTTTTT.